In this sample, the clone carrying this T cell receptor (beta chain) turned up a few times. Antigen: not known. The record originates from a study of identical twins. General study results and limits: Invariant MAIT and iNKT cells are populations that could partly confound zero-insertion analyses. Excess sharing between twins was weaker in beta out-of-frame sequences.

TCRdb passed the 5' RACE reads through MiXCR, listing each CDR3 protein once. The table shows a few hundred thousand distinct CDR3 sequences, with approximately 17% occurring only once. With V trimmed by 3 bases and J by 2 bases, 6 bases remained unmatched. The CDR3 loop spans 16 amino acids. Germline CDR1 and CDR2: SGHNT and YENEEA. The sample was naive T cells sorted from blood. The V call is TRBV11-3, the J call TRBJ2-1; 8 nucleotides line up with TRBD2. This TCR was recovered from a man aged 45-60 years in good health. For the CDR3, the DNA is TGTGCCAGCAGCTTTGGAAGCGGGGGCGCCTACAATGAGCAGTTCTTC. Amino acid sequence: CASSFGSGGAYNEQFF.